The 26 T cell receptor beta chains presented below share a single source sample, sequenced in a study of OX40 agonist ivuxolimab in advanced cancers. Here immunoSEQ multiplex PCR was the method, and the copy in TCRdb shows in-frame clones only, minus some. The table shows 20,000 to 30,000 clones, with around 76% occurring only once. Sequenced material: CD4+ or CD8+ T cells sorted from blood, taken in a trial of the OX40 agonist ivuxolimab. These receptors were obtained from an adult with an advanced solid tumor such as melanoma, head and neck, liver or kidney cancer.

This clone was seen more than once but under ten times. This rearrangement joins TRBV11-2 to TRBJ2-1; TRBD2 agrees at 7 bases. The CDR3 consists of 12 residues. V was clipped by 3 bases and J by 9 bases; unmatched bases: 2. Per germline, CDR1 SGHAT and CDR2 FQNNGV. The CDR3 DNA reads as TGTGCCAGCAGCTTGGGAGGGCTTGAGCAGTTCTTC. Translating gives CASSLGGLEQFF.

This chain joins TRBV5-4 and TRBJ2-1; possibly TRBD2 for D (5 bases). The V end lost 5 bases, the J end lost 0 bases, and 12 bases lay between the germline ends. The CDR3 is 15 amino acids. Germline V gene lookup returns CDR1 SGHNT and CDR2 YYREEE (reference sequence). The CDR3 loop is CASRGSGSSYNEQFF. CDR3 DNA sequence: TGTGCCAGCAGGGGCAGCGGAAGCTCCTACAATGAGCAGTTCTTC.

This chain uses TRBV21-1 with TRBJ2-3; the table's D call of TRBD1 was not tested on the DNA. TRBV21-1 is recorded as a pseudogene. The CDR3 sequence is 15 residues long. CDR3 region: CARSRGALFKDTQYF. For the CDR3, the DNA is TGTGCCAGATCTCGTGGGGCCTTGTTTAAAGATACGCAGTATTTT.

The chain recombines TRBV4-3 with TRBJ1-1; tentatively, D is TRBD1 (5 bases). CDR3 size: 17 residues. Germline CDR1 and CDR2: LGHNA and YSLEER. V lost 0 bases and J lost 5, with 19 bases in between. The CDR3 spells CASSQEFEGGGRTEAFF. Written as DNA, the CDR3 is TGCGCCAGCAGCCAAGAATTTGAGGGCGGGGGGAGAACTGAAGCTTTCTTT.

This clone was recorded once. This chain joins TRBV14 and TRBJ2-2, with D tentatively TRBD1 (5 bases). V was clipped by 0 bases and J by 5 bases, with 13 bases between them. From germline, CDR1 is SGHDN and CDR2 FVKESK. The CDR3 is 16 amino acids. The DNA for the CDR3 is TGTGCCAGCAGCCAAGATATAGACAGCCAGACCGGGGAGCTGTTTTTT. Its translation is CASSQDIDSQTGELFF.

The chain combines TRBV19 with TRBJ2-7; no firm D call. This CDR3 comprises 16 residues. V lost 4 bases, J lost 6 bases, and 22 bases lay in between. Germline CDR1 reads LNHDA; CDR2 reads SQIVND (reference sequence). CDR3 protein: CASSTPPTTHFGEQYF. The DNA of the CDR3 is TGTGCCAGTAGTACGCCCCCTACAACCCATTTCGGCGAGCAGTACTTC. Full variable domain (outside the CDR3, taken from reference TRBV19 and TRBJ2-7): DGGITQSPKYLFRKEGQNVTLSCEQNLNHDAMYWYRQDPGQGLRLIYYSQIVNDFQKGDIAEGYSVSREKKESFPLTVTSAQKNPTAFYLCASSTPPTTHFGEQYFGPGTRLTVT.

This clone appeared a few times. The chain is built from TRBV11-2 and TRBJ2-5; TRBD1 matches at 8 bases. CDR3 length: 13 residues. The germline V gene has CDR1 SGHAT and CDR2 FQNNGV. Trimming removed 3 bases from V and 5 bases from J; junction bases left unmatched: 2. The CDR3 loop is CASSFWTGETQYF. CDR3 bases: TGTGCCAGCAGCTTTTGGACAGGGGAGACCCAGTACTTC.

The rearrangement uses TRBV18 and TRBJ2-2, with TRBD1 as a possible D gene (6 bases). The CDR3 length is 16 residues. Trimming left V 2 bases short and J 3 bases short, with 13 bases between. In germline, CDR1 is KGHSH, CDR2 LQKENI. The CDR3 nucleotides are TGTGCCAGCTCACCAGTTTCGGCAGGGGACACCGGGGAGCTGTTTTTT. Encoded protein: CASSPVSAGDTGELFF.

The rearrangement links TRBV29-1 to TRBJ2-7; D gene uncertain. The CDR3 covers 12 residues. Germline V lookup: CDR1 SQVTM, CDR2 ANQGSEA. The V gene lost 5 bases and the J gene lost 4 bases, with 12 bases spanning the gap. The CDR3 region is CSVLTELYEQYF. The CDR3 DNA sequence: TGCAGCGTTTTAACAGAGTTATACGAGCAGTACTTC.

The V call is TRBV11-1, the J call TRBJ1-2; D is unclear. V gave up 3 bases and J gave up 3 bases, with 8 bases separating them. The CDR3 covers 13 residues. Germline CDR1 reads SGHAT; CDR2 reads FQDESV (reference sequence). CDR3 DNA sequence: TGTGCCAGCAGCTTCAGTCCAGACTATGGCTACACCTTC. Translated: CASSFSPDYGYTF.

The gene calls are TRBV6-5 and TRBJ2-5; no reliable D call. The V gene lost 0 bases and the J gene lost 5 bases, with 7 bases spanning the gap. Germline V gives CDR1 MNHEY, CDR2 SVGAGI. The CDR3 is made up of 13 amino acids. DNA of the CDR3: TGTGCCAGCAGTTACTCAGGTTACGAGACCCAGTACTTC. This codes for CASSYSGYETQYF.

This clone has a single count. This chain uses TRBV7-9 with TRBJ2-3; no clear D gene. Deletions cut 3 bases from V and 4 bases from J, with 2 bases between. The CDR3 loop spans 11 amino acids. Germline CDR1 is SEHNR and CDR2 is FQNEAQ (reference sequence). This CDR3 is CASSFPDTQYF. Here the CDR3 DNA reads TGTGCCAGCAGCTTTCCAGATACGCAGTATTTT. The full variable domain, completed using reference TRBV7-9 and TRBJ2-3, is DTGVSQNPRHKITKRGQNVTFRCDPISEHNRLYWYRQTLGQGPEFLTYFQNEAQLEKSRLLSDRFSAERPKGSFSTLEIQRTEQGDSAMYLCASSFPDTQYFGPGTRLTVL.

This rearrangement joins TRBV5-1 to TRBJ1-4; D unclear. The CDR3 runs 14 residues. Trimming took 3 bases from V and 3 from J, leaving 9 bases between them. In germline, CDR1 is SGHRS, CDR2 YFSETQ. For the CDR3, the DNA is TGCGCCAGCAGCTGGGATTTGCCTAATGAAAAACTGTTTTTT. Residues: CASSWDLPNEKLFF.

V usage is TRBV19 and J usage is TRBJ2-7, with D possibly matching TRBD2 (6 bases). V was pared by 3 bases and J by 6 bases, with 12 bases between. CDR3 length equals 13 residues. The germline V gene encodes CDR1 LNHDA and CDR2 SQIVND (reference sequence). In DNA form, the CDR3 reads TGTGCCAGTAGTATCTCTCTAGCGCTCGAGCAGTACTTC. This codes for CASSISLALEQYF.

The rearrangement links TRBV29-1 to TRBJ2-5; 7 nucleotides align to TRBD1. The germline V gene encodes CDR1 SQVTM and CDR2 ANQGSEA. V was clipped by 6 bases and J by 3 bases; unmatched bases: 7. There are 13 residues in the CDR3. The CDR3 here is CSVESGGKETQYF. The CDR3 DNA is TGCAGCGTAGAGTCAGGGGGAAAAGAGACCCAGTACTTC.

This clone was counted a few times. This chain joins TRBV30 and TRBJ2-7; 7 nucleotides align to TRBD2. Germline V gene sequence: CDR1 GTSNPN, CDR2 SVGIG (reference sequence). The CDR3 spans 11 residues. V gave up 2 bases and J gave up 7 bases; unmatched junction bases: 2. Written as DNA, the CDR3 is TGTGCCTGGAGTCTGGGGGGGGAGCAGTACTTC. Protein product: CAWSLGGEQYF.

The J gene is TRBJ2-2, the V gene TRBV19, with TRBD1 as a possible D gene (6 bases). Germline V CDR1 and CDR2: LNHDA, SQIVND (reference sequence). CDR3 length: 13 amino acids. Trimming left V 9 bases short and J 8 bases short, with 16 bases between. Here the CDR3 reads CASEETGMGELFF. The CDR3 nucleotides are TGTGCCAGCGAAGAAACAGGGATGGGGGAGCTGTTTTTT.

The chain combines TRBV10-3 with TRBJ1-4; D not certain. Germline values: CDR1 ENHRY, CDR2 SYGVKD. CDR3 length: 15 residues. Trimming removed 6 bases at V and 2 bases at J, with 13 bases between. CDR3 region: CAISERTDTNEKLFF. The CDR3 DNA sequence: TGTGCCATCAGCGAGCGGACGGATACTAATGAAAAACTGTTTTTT.

CDR3 amino acids: CASSYGTGQFYEQYF. In DNA, the CDR3 is TGTGCCAGCAGCTACGGGACAGGACAGTTCTACGAGCAGTACTTC. This chain joins TRBV7-2 and TRBJ2-7; 8 bases match TRBD1. CDR3 length equals 15 residues. Looked up from germline, CDR1 is SGHTA and CDR2 is FQGNSA. The ends lost 4 bases at V and 3 bases at J; junction bases unmatched: 8.

The V gene is TRBV4-3, the J gene TRBJ2-2; 9 bases match TRBD2. This CDR3 is built from 15 residues. The germline gives CDR1 LGHNA, CDR2 YSLEER. V lost 0 bases to trimming and J lost 4 bases; unmatched junction nucleotides: 0. The CDR3: CASSQETSGTGELFF. CDR3 sequence (DNA): TGCGCCAGCAGCCAAGAGACTAGCGGCACCGGGGAGCTGTTTTTT.

V gene TRBV4-3 combines with J gene TRBJ2-3, with D tentatively TRBD1 (6 bases). Between the trimmed V and J ends, which lost 0 bases and 0 bases, there was a span of 7 bases. There are 15 residues in the CDR3. Germline V gene sequence: CDR1 LGHNA, CDR2 YSLEER. The CDR3 region is CASSQEGASTDTQYF. The CDR3 DNA sequence: TGCGCCAGCAGCCAAGAGGGGGCTAGCACAGATACGCAGTATTTT.

V and J are TRBV13 and TRBJ1-4; the match to TRBD1 covers 8 bases. Losses at the gene ends were 4 bases for V and 6 bases for J; bases not matched to a gene: 7. This CDR3 is 15 amino acids long. Germline V CDR1 and CDR2: PRHDT, FYEKMQ (reference sequence). In DNA, the CDR3 is TGTGCCAGCAGCTCCGGACAGGGAAATTATGAAAAACTGTTTTTT. Translation: CASSSGQGNYEKLFF.

The V call is TRBV4-1, the J call TRBJ1-5; D is perhaps TRBD1 (5 bases). In germline, CDR1 is MGHRA, CDR2 YSYEKL. Trimming removed 5 bases at V and 6 bases at J, with 17 bases between. There are 15 residues in the CDR3. Written as DNA, the CDR3 is TGCGCCAGCAGCACCCGGGACGGTGGGACTCAGCCCCAGCATTTT. Its translation is CASSTRDGGTQPQHF.

The chain employs TRBV27 and TRBJ2-7; weak D call: TRBD2 (6 bases). This CDR3 is 14 amino acids long. Trimming removed 0 bases at V and 6 bases at J, with 12 bases between. Per germline, CDR1 MNHEY and CDR2 SMNVEV (reference sequence). CDR3 DNA sequence: TGTGCCAGCAGTTTATCGGGTGGAGGGTCCGAGCAGTACTTC. It specifies CASSLSGGGSEQYF.

This rearrangement joins TRBV7-9 to TRBJ1-3; 7 bases line up with TRBD1. The CDR3 loop spans 14 amino acids. Germline CDR1 SEHNR, CDR2 FQNEAQ (reference sequence). V lost 5 bases and J lost 1; bases outside the gene matches: 2. The CDR3 region is CASSPTGSGNTIYF. CDR3 DNA sequence: TGTGCCAGCAGCCCGACAGGGTCTGGAAACACCATATATTTT.

This chain connects TRBV9 to TRBJ2-7, with no clear D. Deletions cut 4 bases from V and 0 bases from J, with 11 bases between. Germline CDR1 is SGDLS and CDR2 is YYNGEE. The CDR3 covers 14 residues. CDR3 sequence: CASSPGLISYEQYF. Written as DNA, the CDR3 is TGTGCCAGCAGCCCGGGTCTTATCTCCTACGAGCAGTACTTC.